This TCR beta chain was retrieved from a study of blood T cell repertoires in COVID-19. Clones were sequenced by immunoSEQ multiplex PCR, and TCRdb holds only the in-frame ones, with some missing. Among approximately 140,000 clones listed, 85% to 90% were seen once. Germline CDR1 reads MNHEY; CDR2 reads SMNVEV (reference sequence). J lost 1 base, V lost 2 bases, and 6 bases had no gene match. This CDR3 is built from 16 residues. The J gene is TRBJ2-5, the V gene TRBV27; 8 bases map to TRBD2. The TCR was taken from a human donor in a cohort sampled during active COVID-19. Material: peripheral blood. CDR3 amino acids: CASSLLAGGPQETQYF. The DNA for the CDR3 is TGTGCCAGCAGTTTACTGGCGGGGGGCCCCCAAGAGACCCAGTACTTC.